The rows below give T cell receptor beta chains drawn from one sample of a study of cytomegalovirus exposure and HLA in healthy donors. Here immunoSEQ multiplex PCR was the method, and the copy in TCRdb shows in-frame clones only, minus some. Of fewer than 350,000 clones listed, 70% to 90% are singletons. The sample was PBMCs. The receptors shown here come from a young woman in good health and CMV-seronegative. Both conserved end residues are part of each CDR3. The order of the fields is D gene, V gene, J gene, clone size, CDR3 DNA, CDR3 protein. The D gene is left open where the match is weak. Not every row has a clone size; where given, it reads once, few, many or a size class.

-	TRBV10-1	TRBJ1-6	-	TGCGCCAGCAGTGGGGCGGGAACGGGTAATTCACCCCTCCACTTT	CASSGAGTGNSPLHF
TRBD2	TRBV6-6	TRBJ2-3	-	TGTGCCAGCAGCCCTAAGGCTAGCGGGGTGAGGACGCAGTATTTT	CASSPKASGVRTQYF
-	TRBV7-9	TRBJ2-7	-	TGTGCCAGCAGCCCCTTCTTCCCCTCCTACGAGCAGTACTTC	CASSPFFPSYEQYF
-	TRBV10-3	TRBJ2-7	-	TGTGCCATCAGTGACCCCGGGACAACCTACGAGCAGTACTTC	CAISDPGTTYEQYF
-	TRBV6-1	TRBJ1-6	-	TGTGCCAGCAGTGAAATGGTTAGACAGCGCGATAATTCACCCCTCCACTTT	CASSEMVRQRDNSPLHF
TRBD1	TRBV19	TRBJ1-4	-	TGTGCCAGCCGCCGACCGGGACAGGTGGGGCCTAATGAAAAACTGTTTTTT	CASRRPGQVGPNEKLFF
TRBD1	TRBV7-6	TRBJ2-1	few	TGTGCCAGCAGCCCAGGACAGGGCAATGAGCAGTTCTTC	CASSPGQGNEQFF
-	TRBV7-9	TRBJ2-1	once	TGTGCCAGCAGCCCGGCCGGGGGTCTAACCTACAATGAGCAGTTCTTC	CASSPAGGLTYNEQFF
TRBD1	TRBV5-1	TRBJ1-6	-	TGTGCCAGCAGCGCCAGCCGGGACAGTTATAATTCACCCCTCCACTTT	CASSASRDSYNSPLHF
TRBD2	TRBV28	TRBJ2-7	-	TGTGCCAGCAGTTTGCTTGCGGGGGGTCCCTACGAGCAGTACTTC	CASSLLAGGPYEQYF
-	TRBV5-1	TRBJ2-7	-	TGCGCCAGCAGCCCCGACCCGGACAGATTGGTATACGAGCAGTACTTC	CASSPDPDRLVYEQYF
-	TRBV30	TRBJ1-2	-	TGTGCCTGGAGTGTACCGCCGCAGGCGCACTATGGCTACACCTTC	CAWSVPPQAHYGYTF
TRBD1	TRBV7-2	TRBJ1-6	-	TGTGCCAGCAGCCTAGGACAGGGGCTTTTCTCCTATAATTCACCCCTCCACTTT	CASSLGQGLFSYNSPLHF
-	TRBV10-2	TRBJ2-1	-	TGCGCCAGCAGTCCCGCAGGGGCCTCCTACAATGAGCAGTTCTTC	CASSPAGASYNEQFF
-	TRBV5-6	TRBJ2-1	-	TGTGCCAGCAGCCCAGGGATTCCCAGCTCCTACAATGAGCAGTTCTTC	CASSPGIPSSYNEQFF
-	TRBV18	TRBJ2-7	-	TGTGCCAGCTCACGGGCCGCGTCCCCCGACGAGCAGTACTTC	CASSRAASPDEQYF
TRBD2	TRBV9	TRBJ2-1	-	TGTGCCAGCAGCGGCCAGAGCGGGGGCAACTACAATGAGCAGTTCTTC	CASSGQSGGNYNEQFF
TRBD1	TRBV28	TRBJ2-7	-	TGTGCCAGCAGTTTATGGGGGACAGTCTCCTACGAGCAGTACTTC	CASSLWGTVSYEQYF
-	TRBV9	TRBJ2-3	-	TGTGCCAGCAGCGTAGTAGGAGGCGGGGGCGTGGGTGGTACGCAGTATTTT	CASSVVGGGGVGGTQYF
-	TRBV6-5	TRBJ2-7	-	TGTGCCGCCATGCCGGGACTGTCCTACGAGCAGTACTTC	CAAMPGLSYEQYF
-	TRBV6-5	TRBJ1-5	-	TGTGCCAGCAGTTACTCCCCCGCTGGCCGGCCCCAGCATTTT	CASSYSPAGRPQHF
TRBD1	TRBV18	TRBJ2-7	-	TGTGCCAGCTCGCCTATGCCGGGACAGGGATACGAGCAGTACTTC	CASSPMPGQGYEQYF
TRBD2	TRBV6-6	TRBJ2-2	-	TGTGCCAGCAGCCGTACTAGCGGGGGGGCTACCGGGGAGCTGTTTTTT	CASSRTSGGATGELFF
TRBD1	TRBV7-9	TRBJ1-2	-	TGTGCCAGCAGCCGACAGGGTTTCTATGGCTACACCTTC	CASSRQGFYGYTF
-	TRBV5-6	TRBJ2-7	-	TGTGCCAGCAGCTTGGGTAACGAGCAGTACTTC	CASSLGNEQYF
TRBD1	TRBV10-2	TRBJ1-2	once	TGCGCCAGCAGTGATAGGACAGGGAATAACTATGGCTACACCTTC	CASSDRTGNNYGYTF
-	TRBV20-1	TRBJ2-7	-	TGCAGTGCTAGAGATTTCGGGGAGCAGTACTTC	CSARDFGEQYF
TRBD1	TRBV30	TRBJ1-6	once	TGTGCCTGGATTGGACAGGGGGCCCCCTATAATTCACCCCTCCACTTT	CAWIGQGAPYNSPLHF
-	TRBV2	TRBJ1-4	-	TGTGCCAGCAGTGTGCAGAGAAGGAGAACTAATGAAAAACTGTTTTTT	CASSVQRRRTNEKLFF
-	TRBV14	TRBJ1-2	-	TGTGCCAGCAGCCAAGATCCGTGGAGCAGCGCTAACTATGGCTACACCTTC	CASSQDPWSSANYGYTF
-	TRBV5-1	TRBJ1-1	-	TGCGCCAGCAGCTTTGGGGGCGCAGGTGAAGCTTTCTTT	CASSFGGAGEAFF
TRBD1	TRBV29-1	TRBJ2-7	few	TGCAGCGCAAACGGTGGACAGGTGGGCTACGAGCAGTACTTC	CSANGGQVGYEQYF
TRBD1	TRBV4-1	TRBJ1-6	-	TGCGCCAGCAGCCAGGAGGACAGGCTTAATTCACCCCTCCACTTT	CASSQEDRLNSPLHF
-	TRBV10-2	TRBJ1-2	-	TGCGCCAGCAGCACCCTCCGTGAGGCAGACTATGGCTACACCTTC	CASSTLREADYGYTF
-	TRBV5-1	TRBJ2-5	-	TGCGCCAGCAGCTTGCCGGCCACGGGGGAGACCCAGTACTTC	CASSLPATGETQYF
TRBD2	TRBV27	TRBJ2-1	-	TGTGCCAGCACCTCACTAGCGGGGGGGCCGGGGGAGCAGTTCTTC	CASTSLAGGPGEQFF
-	TRBV29-1	TRBJ1-1	-	TGCAGCGTTGAAACGGTGAACACTGAAGCTTTCTTT	CSVETVNTEAFF
TRBD1	TRBV18	TRBJ1-1	-	TGTGCCAGCTCACCGTATGGGACAGGCTTCCAAGCTTTCTTT	CASSPYGTGFQAFF
TRBD2	TRBV7-9	TRBJ2-7	-	TGTGCCAGCAGCTTAGGCGACGGGGGGGCCTTCGAGCAGTACTTC	CASSLGDGGAFEQYF
-	TRBV29-1	TRBJ2-6	-	TGCAGCGTACGATTCTCCGGGGACGTCCTGACTTTC	CSVRFSGDVLTF
-	TRBV2	TRBJ2-2	once	TGTGCCAGCAGGAGGGCAGCTAACACCGGGGAGCTGTTTTTT	CASRRAANTGELFF
-	TRBV10-2	TRBJ1-3	-	TGCGCCAGCAGCGACGGGACTTTTGGAAACACCATATATTTT	CASSDGTFGNTIYF
TRBD1	TRBV6-5	TRBJ1-1	-	TGTGCCAGCAGTTATCAAGGGGGCGCGACTGAAGCTTTCTTT	CASSYQGGATEAFF
TRBD1	TRBV5-1	TRBJ2-5	-	TGCGCCAGCAGCTTGTCCCCGGGACAGCAAGAGACCCAGTACTTC	CASSLSPGQQETQYF
-	TRBV20-1	TRBJ1-2	-	TGCAGTGCTAGATGGGAGGCTGGCTACACCTTC	CSARWEAGYTF
-	TRBV4-2	TRBJ2-7	-	TGTGCCAGCAGCTCGAGACAGGTGAACTCCTACGAGCAGTACTTC	CASSSRQVNSYEQYF
TRBD2	TRBV19	TRBJ2-3	-	TGTGCCAGTAGTATGGCGGGGGGGCGGGATACGCAGTATTTT	CASSMAGGRDTQYF
TRBD1	TRBV18	TRBJ1-6	-	TGTGCCAGCTCAGGGAAAAGGGGGCAAGGATCCTATAATTCACCCCTCCACTTT	CASSGKRGQGSYNSPLHF
TRBD2	TRBV5-1	TRBJ2-3	-	TGCGCCAGCAGCCGAGCCGGGACTAGCGGAACTAGCACAGATACGCAGTATTTT	CASSRAGTSGTSTDTQYF
-	TRBV11-2	TRBJ1-1	-	TGTGCCAGCAACTCGGAGGGAAACACTGAAGCTTTCTTT	CASNSEGNTEAFF
-	TRBV4-1	TRBJ1-1	-	TGCGCCAGCAGCCAAGAATTCGGGGTTTTTATGAACACTGAAGCTTTCTTT	CASSQEFGVFMNTEAFF
-	TRBV7-9	TRBJ2-7	-	TGTGCCAGCAGCCCGGGGTCCTACGAGCAGTACTTC	CASSPGSYEQYF
TRBD1	TRBV2	TRBJ2-7	-	TGTGCCAGCAGAGACAGGGGACAGGGAGGCTACGAGCAGTACTTC	CASRDRGQGGYEQYF
-	TRBV6-1	TRBJ1-4	-	TGTGCCAGCAGAGCCCGTGAAAAACTGTTTTTT	CASRAREKLFF
-	TRBV10-3	TRBJ2-7	once	TGTGCCATCAGTGACAGAACCTACGAGCAGTACTTC	CAISDRTYEQYF
TRBD1	TRBV13	TRBJ2-1	-	TGTGCCAGCAGCGGGACAGCTTACAATGAGCAGTTCTTC	CASSGTAYNEQFF